The 3 T cell receptor beta chains reported below all come from one sample, sequenced in a study of blood T cell repertoires in COVID-19. Profiling relied on immunoSEQ multiplex PCR, and the TCRdb table lists in-frame clones only, not all of them. The sample has 120,000 or so clones, around 86% seen once; the top ten hold 12%. The sample was peripheral blood. These receptors were obtained from a man aged 60 to 69 with acute or convalescent COVID-19.

The chain carries TRBV7-9 and TRBJ1-2; the match to TRBD1 covers 8 bases. Per germline, CDR1 SEHNR and CDR2 FQNEAQ (reference sequence). Unmatched junction bases numbered 9, after V lost 4 bases and J lost 5 bases. The CDR3 loop spans 15 amino acids. The CDR3 reads CASSSPQGAEYGYTF. For the CDR3, the DNA is TGTGCCAGCAGCTCGCCGCAGGGGGCGGAATATGGCTACACCTTC. Looking up the rest from reference TRBV7-9 and TRBJ1-2 gives the full variable domain: DTGVSQNPRHKITKRGQNVTFRCDPISEHNRLYWYRQTLGQGPEFLTYFQNEAQLEKSRLLSDRFSAERPKGSFSTLEIQRTEQGDSAMYLCASSSPQGAEYGYTFGSGTRLTVV.

The genes are TRBV11-2 and TRBJ1-2; D gene ambiguous. This CDR3 spans 17 amino acids. The V end was cut by 4 bases, the J end by 4 bases, with 22 bases between. Germline assignment: CDR1 SGHAT and CDR2 FQNNGV. The CDR3 here is CASSWIASGRRGYGYTF. CDR3 sequence (DNA): TGTGCCAGCAGCTGGATCGCCTCGGGCAGGCGGGGCTATGGCTACACCTTC.

The rearrangement links TRBV11-2 to TRBJ1-5, with D hard to call. Germline-derived CDR1 and CDR2 are SGHAT and FQNNGV. Between the trimmed V and J ends, which lost 5 bases and 2 bases, there was a span of 10 bases. CDR3 length: 14 amino acids. This CDR3 reads CASSVNSGNQPQHF. In DNA form, the CDR3 reads TGTGCCAGCAGCGTGAATAGTGGCAATCAGCCCCAGCATTTT.